Each of the 23 T cell receptor beta chains below was sequenced from the same sample in a study of a mutant IDH1 vaccine in newly diagnosed glioma. These TCRs are of unknown antigen specificity. Libraries were prepared by immunoSEQ multiplex PCR; TCRdb keeps only in-frame clonotypes and omits some of them. The table includes around 100,000 clones, approximately 87% detected once. Time point denoted: week 11, during vaccination. In the vaccine, a single dose held 300 ug of the mutant IDH1 20-mer peptide, along with topical imiquimod. The sample was PBMCs, taken from a glioma patient whose treatment included an IDH1 peptide vaccine. The receptors shown here come from a woman aged 50 to 60 with glioma.

The genes are TRBV10-3 and TRBJ2-3; TRBD1 matches 8 bases. J lost 0 bases, V lost 7 bases, and 18 bases had no gene match. Germline V gene lookup returns CDR1 ENHRY and CDR2 SYGVKD. This CDR3 comprises 19 residues. The CDR3 coding sequence is TGTGCCATCACCGCAAGGGTAGGACAGGGAGAAGGGAGCACAGATACGCAGTATTTT. Residues: CAITARVGQGEGSTDTQYF.

CDR3 in DNA: TGTGCCACCAGCAGAGATGGGACAGGGATAGTAAAACTGTTTTTT. Residues: CATSRDGTGIVKLFF. The gene calls are TRBV15 and TRBJ1-4; 9 bases map to TRBD1. Germline CDR1 reads LNHNV; CDR2 reads YYDKDF (reference sequence). The ends lost 0 bases at V and 10 bases at J; junction bases unmatched: 6. The CDR3 has 15 amino acids.

The chain carries TRBV6-1 and TRBJ2-7; 7 bases are shared with TRBD1. CDR3 length: 13 amino acids. Germline V gene data show CDR1 as MNHNS and CDR2 as SASEGT. Trimming at V came to 6 bases and at J to 7 bases, leaving 9 bases not matched to a gene. The CDR3 protein is CASSLTTGYEQYF. CDR3 DNA: TGTGCCAGCAGCCTTACGACAGGGTATGAGCAGTACTTC.

V usage is TRBV4-2 and J usage is TRBJ2-2; the D gene is possibly TRBD2 (6 bases). Germline values: CDR1 LGHNA, CDR2 YNFKEQ. Trimming took 1 base from V and 4 from J, leaving 13 bases between them. This CDR3 is built from 16 residues. The CDR3 bases are TGTGCCAGCAGCCAAGGGTCGGGAGAAGGCACCGGGGAGCTGTTTTTT. Protein: CASSQGSGEGTGELFF.

The chain uses TRBV30 and TRBJ1-2, with TRBD1 matching 10 bases. The trim removed 0 bases at V and 7 bases at J, leaving 2 bases unmatched. The CDR3 spans 13 residues. Germline loops: CDR1 GTSNPN, CDR2 SVGIG (reference sequence). DNA of the CDR3: TGTGCCTGGAGTGTAGGGACAGGGGCTGGCTACACCTTC. This gives the protein CAWSVGTGAGYTF.

The chain employs TRBV10-2 and TRBJ2-3; D call uncertain. V was clipped by 4 bases and J by 4 bases, with 3 bases between them. From germline, CDR1 is WSHSY and CDR2 SAAADI. This CDR3 is 11 amino acids long. The CDR3 spells CASSVSDTQYF. The CDR3 bases are TGCGCCAGCAGTGTATCAGATACGCAGTATTTT.

The rearrangement joins TRBV5-4 to TRBJ2-3, with D unclear. The CDR3 has 14 amino acids. The ends were cut back, 0 bases at V and 1 base at J, with 6 bases in the middle. Germline CDR1 reads SGHNT; CDR2 reads YYREEE (reference sequence). In nucleotides, the CDR3 is TGTGCCAGCAGCTTGGCGACCCGCACAGATACGCAGTATTTT. Translating it yields CASSLATRTDTQYF.

The chain uses TRBV19 and TRBJ2-2; a possible D gene is TRBD2 (5 bases). Looked up from germline, CDR1 is LNHDA and CDR2 is SQIVND (reference sequence). Deletions cut 2 bases from V and 5 bases from J, with 15 bases between. CDR3 size: 16 residues. Here the CDR3 DNA reads TGTGCCAGTAGTATAAGTAGAGGGAGTGGGACCGGGGAGCTGTTTTTT. Protein: CASSISRGSGTGELFF.

CDR3 protein: CASRWTRSTDTQYF. DNA of the CDR3: TGTGCCAGCAGGTGGACAAGAAGCACAGATACGCAGTATTTT. The chain recombines TRBV2 with TRBJ2-3; tentative D call: TRBD1 (5 bases). CDR1 and CDR2 from the germline V gene are SNHLY and FYNNEI. Trimming pared 6 bases from V and 0 bases from J, leaving 10 bases between. This CDR3 has 14 residues.

DNA of the CDR3: TGTGCCAGCAGCGTAGTCTCAGAAAATTCACCCCTCCACTTT. This encodes CASSVVSENSPLHF. The rearrangement links TRBV9 to TRBJ1-6; D ambiguous. Germline CDR1 reads SGDLS; CDR2 reads YYNGEE. V was clipped by 0 bases and J by 7 bases, with 8 bases between them. The CDR3 spans 14 residues.

With regard to this clone: Other DNA sequences of this sample code for an identical CDR3. This chain joins TRBV19 and TRBJ2-1, with 9 positions matching TRBD2. J lost 5 bases, V lost 1 base, and 3 bases had no gene match. CDR1 is LNHDA and CDR2 is SQIVND in the germline V gene (reference sequence). This CDR3 spans 15 amino acids. The CDR3 is CASSIGGRAHNEQFF. The CDR3 bases are TGTGCCAGTAGTATAGGCGGGAGGGCCCACAATGAGCAGTTCTTC. Combining the CDR3 with reference TRBV19 and TRBJ2-1 gives the whole variable domain DGGITQSPKYLFRKEGQNVTLSCEQNLNHDAMYWYRQDPGQGLRLIYYSQIVNDFQKGDIAEGYSVSREKKESFPLTVTSAQKNPTAFYLCASSIGGRAHNEQFFGPGTRLTVL.

This clone was observed once. V gene TRBV6-5 combines with J gene TRBJ1-5; TRBD1 matches 10 bases. This CDR3 contains 15 residues. Germline V gene data show CDR1 as MNHEY and CDR2 as SVGAGI. V lost 6 bases and J lost 3; bases outside the gene matches: 5. CDR3 loop: CASRPGTGANQPQHF. The CDR3 DNA follows: TGTGCCAGCAGGCCCGGGACAGGGGCCAATCAGCCCCAGCATTTT.

The J gene is TRBJ2-1, the V gene TRBV5-1, with 9 bases aligning to TRBD1. The length of the CDR3 is 15 residues. V was clipped by 4 bases and J by 8 bases; unmatched bases: 10. In germline, CDR1 is SGHRS, CDR2 YFSETQ. DNA for the CDR3: TGCGCCAGCAGCCCCCCCGGGACAGGGAGGGATGAGCAGTTCTTC. Protein: CASSPPGTGRDEQFF. The full variable domain, with the rest looked up from reference TRBV5-1 and TRBJ2-1, is KAGVTQTPRYLIKTRGQQVTLSCSPISGHRSVSWYQQTPGQGLQFLFEYFSETQRNKGNFPGRFSGRQFSNSRSEMNVSTLELGDSALYLCASSPPGTGRDEQFFGPGTRLTVL.

V usage is TRBV4-1 and J usage is TRBJ2-5; possibly TRBD1 for D (5 bases). Per the germline V gene, CDR1 is MGHRA and CDR2 is YSYEKL. The V end was cut by 1 base, the J end by 5 bases, with 17 bases between. This CDR3 contains 16 residues. The CDR3: CASSQVHKGLEETQYF. The CDR3 bases are TGCGCCAGCAGCCAAGTTCATAAGGGGCTGGAGGAGACCCAGTACTTC.

This clone was picked up a small number of times. The chain combines TRBV30 with TRBJ2-2; maybe TRBD1 (6 bases). The V end was cut by 1 base, the J end by 4 bases, with 10 bases between. The germline CDR1 and CDR2 sequences are GTSNPN and SVGIG (reference sequence). The CDR3 covers 14 residues. The CDR3 protein is CAWSEGVSTGELFF. CDR3 nucleotide sequence: TGTGCCTGGAGTGAGGGGGTTTCCACCGGGGAGCTGTTTTTT.

The V and J genes are TRBV5-1 and TRBJ2-4, with TRBD2 matching over 7 bases. V lost 5 bases to trimming and J lost 1 base; unmatched junction nucleotides: 6. In germline, CDR1 is SGHRS, CDR2 YFSETQ. This CDR3 contains 15 residues. Here the CDR3 DNA reads TGCGCCAGCAGGGTTGGGAGGGGTGCCAAAAACATTCAGTACTTC. Translating it yields CASRVGRGAKNIQYF.

For the CDR3, the DNA is TGTGCCAGTAGACTAGCGGAGAACAATGAGCAGTTCTTC. Translation gives CASRLAENNEQFF. The J gene is TRBJ2-1, the V gene TRBV19; 8 positions match TRBD2. J lost 5 bases, V lost 6 bases, and 3 bases had no gene match. Germline CDR1 LNHDA, CDR2 SQIVND (reference sequence). The CDR3 is made up of 13 amino acids. Using reference TRBV19 and TRBJ2-1 for the parts outside the CDR3, the full variable domain is DGGITQSPKYLFRKEGQNVTLSCEQNLNHDAMYWYRQDPGQGLRLIYYSQIVNDFQKGDIAEGYSVSREKKESFPLTVTSAQKNPTAFYLCASRLAENNEQFFGPGTRLTVL.

The chain employs TRBV2 and TRBJ1-1; perhaps TRBD1 as D (6 bases). CDR1 SNHLY and CDR2 FYNNEI come from the germline V gene. The germline V and J ends were trimmed by 11 bases and 7 bases, with 17 bases remaining between them. This CDR3 is 12 amino acids long. This CDR3 reads CAEPPGEGEAFF. In DNA form, the CDR3 reads TGTGCCGAGCCTCCAGGGGAGGGTGAAGCTTTCTTT.

The chain is built from TRBV10-3 and TRBJ2-5, with D maybe TRBD1 (6 bases). The DNA end lines up better with TRBJ2-7; the J call may be wrong. The CDR3 is made up of 15 amino acids. CDR1 and CDR2 (germline): ENHRY, SYGVKD. In nucleotides, the CDR3 is TGTGCCATCAGTGAGTTGAGGGGACAATCCTACGAGCAGTACTTC. It encodes CAISELRGQSYEQYF.

This clone was observed once. The CDR3 DNA sequence: TGTGCCAGCAGCGTGACCGGGACAGGGAACACTGAAGCTTTCTTT. Amino acids: CASSVTGTGNTEAFF. V usage is TRBV5-5 and J usage is TRBJ1-1, with 8 bases identical to TRBD1. The V segment lost 4 bases and the J segment 1 base; nucleotides outside the gene matches: 6. Germline-derived CDR1 and CDR2 are SGHKS and YYEKEE (reference sequence). The CDR3 sequence is 15 residues long.

The gene calls are TRBV4-1 and TRBJ2-7, with 7 positions matching TRBD1. The V segment lost 4 bases and the J segment 5 bases; nucleotides outside the gene matches: 11. This CDR3 has 15 amino acids. The germline CDR1 and CDR2 sequences are MGHRA and YSYEKL. CDR3 region: CASSRLPAGTDEQYF. For the CDR3, the DNA is TGCGCCAGCAGCCGCCTCCCGGCAGGGACAGACGAGCAGTACTTC.

J is TRBJ2-2 and V is TRBV5-1, with 11 bases matching TRBD2. The CDR3 loop spans 17 amino acids. The germline gives CDR1 SGHRS, CDR2 YFSETQ. The V segment lost 4 bases and the J segment 4 bases; nucleotides outside the gene matches: 9. For the CDR3, the DNA is TGCGCCAGCAGCCCCCCGGGACTAGCGGACATCACCGGGGAGCTGTTTTTT. Its translation is CASSPPGLADITGELFF.

The CDR3 bases are TGTGCCAGCAGCCTTCACGCCTACGAGCAGTACTTC. This translates into CASSLHAYEQYF. The V and J genes are TRBV11-1 and TRBJ2-7; unclear D gene. Trimming shortened V by 5 bases and J by 2 bases, and 7 bases separated the two germline ends. The germline V gene encodes CDR1 SGHAT and CDR2 FQDESV (reference sequence). There are 12 residues in the CDR3.